These T cell receptor beta chains were read from a single sample in a study of cytomegalovirus exposure and HLA in healthy donors. TCRdb's table, derived via immunoSEQ multiplex PCR, lists solely in-frame clones and lacks some. The sample consists of more than 150,000 clones, roughly nine tenths of them appearing once. Material for sequencing was PBMCs. The receptors shown here come from a girl under three years old in good health and CMV-seronegative. CDR3s include the opening cysteine and the closing phenylalanine or tryptophan. A D gene is named only where the DNA matches it firmly. The size entry is marked missing in some rows and otherwise reads once, few, many or a size class.

v_call: TRBV14
d_call: TRBD2
clone_size: NA
j_call: TRBJ2-7
cdr3_nt: TGTGCCAGCAGCCGTCCTGGACTAGCGACCCTTTACGAGCAGTACTTC
cdr3_aa: CASSRPGLATLYEQYF

v_call: TRBV7-2
d_call: NA
clone_size: NA
j_call: TRBJ2-3
cdr3_nt: TGTGCCAGCAGCTTAGTCTGGCGGGATACGCAGTATTTT
cdr3_aa: CASSLVWRDTQYF

v_call: TRBV4-1
d_call: NA
clone_size: NA
j_call: TRBJ2-1
cdr3_nt: TGCGCCAGCAGCTTACGGGACTCCTCCAATGAGCAGTTCTTC
cdr3_aa: CASSLRDSSNEQFF

v_call: TRBV13
d_call: NA
clone_size: NA
j_call: TRBJ2-4
cdr3_nt: TGTGCCAGCGGATCGGGAGACATTCAGTACTTC
cdr3_aa: CASGSGDIQYF

v_call: TRBV19
d_call: TRBD1
clone_size: NA
j_call: TRBJ1-5
cdr3_nt: TGTGCCAGTACCTCCCAGGGGGCGACTGGTCAGCCCCAGCATTTT
cdr3_aa: CASTSQGATGQPQHF

v_call: TRBV11-2
d_call: NA
clone_size: NA
j_call: TRBJ2-5
cdr3_nt: TGTGCCAGCAGCTTAGCGGGGAGAGGTATGCGAGAGACCCAGTACTTC
cdr3_aa: CASSLAGRGMRETQYF

v_call: TRBV11-3
d_call: NA
clone_size: NA
j_call: TRBJ2-1
cdr3_nt: TGTGCCAGCAGCTTAGGGAGGGCTCACATTAACAATGAGCAGTTCTTC
cdr3_aa: CASSLGRAHINNEQFF

v_call: TRBV12-5
d_call: NA
clone_size: NA
j_call: TRBJ1-1
cdr3_nt: TGTGCTAGTGGTTTGGTAAGGGAGGGCCCCACTTTT
cdr3_aa: CASGLVREGPTF

v_call: TRBV6-1
d_call: TRBD2
clone_size: NA
j_call: TRBJ2-3
cdr3_nt: TGTGCCAGCAGTGAGGGTAGCGGGGGAACAGATACGCAGTATTTT
cdr3_aa: CASSEGSGGTDTQYF

v_call: TRBV6-1
d_call: NA
clone_size: NA
j_call: TRBJ2-7
cdr3_nt: TGTGCCAGCAGTGAAGGTCAGGGGCGGTGGGGCGAGCAGTACTTC
cdr3_aa: CASSEGQGRWGEQYF

v_call: TRBV5-1
d_call: NA
clone_size: NA
j_call: TRBJ2-4
cdr3_nt: TGCGCCAGCAGCTTGCGGGACAAAAACATTCAGTACTTC
cdr3_aa: CASSLRDKNIQYF

v_call: TRBV4-1
d_call: TRBD1
clone_size: NA
j_call: TRBJ1-1
cdr3_nt: TGCGCCAGCAGCCAATACGGACAGGGGACTGAAGCTTTCTTT
cdr3_aa: CASSQYGQGTEAFF

v_call: TRBV6-5
d_call: NA
clone_size: NA
j_call: TRBJ1-5
cdr3_nt: TGTGCCAGCAGTTCCGGGGGAGTCAATAGCAATCAGCCCCAGCATTTT
cdr3_aa: CASSSGGVNSNQPQHF

v_call: TRBV11-2
d_call: NA
clone_size: NA
j_call: TRBJ2-7
cdr3_nt: TGTGCCAGCAGCTTAGTGCTTGGAGACTACGAGCAGTACTTC
cdr3_aa: CASSLVLGDYEQYF

v_call: TRBV5-5
d_call: TRBD1
clone_size: NA
j_call: TRBJ1-1
cdr3_nt: TGTGCCAGCAGGCAATCGGGACAGGGGATCACTGAAGCTTTCTTT
cdr3_aa: CASRQSGQGITEAFF

v_call: TRBV9
d_call: NA
clone_size: once
j_call: TRBJ1-1
cdr3_nt: TGTGCCAGCAGCGACCTGGCAGGGGACACTGAAGCTTTCTTT
cdr3_aa: CASSDLAGDTEAFF

v_call: TRBV19
d_call: TRBD2
clone_size: NA
j_call: TRBJ2-5
cdr3_nt: TGTGCCAGTAGTAGGGCCGGACTAGCGGGGGGAGGAGAGACCCAGTACTTC
cdr3_aa: CASSRAGLAGGGETQYF

v_call: TRBV18
d_call: NA
clone_size: NA
j_call: TRBJ2-7
cdr3_nt: TGTGCCAGCTCACTCTCCGAGCAGGGATTCTACGAGCAGTACTTC
cdr3_aa: CASSLSEQGFYEQYF

v_call: TRBV23-1
d_call: TRBD1
clone_size: NA
j_call: TRBJ2-4
cdr3_nt: TGCGCCAGCAGTCAAGTGCGGACAGGGGTATTCGGGACCAAAAACATTCAGTACTTC
cdr3_aa: CASSQVRTGVFGTKNIQYF

v_call: TRBV19
d_call: NA
clone_size: NA
j_call: TRBJ1-2
cdr3_nt: TGTGCCAGTAAGGGGGGGAACTATGGCTACACCTTC
cdr3_aa: CASKGGNYGYTF

v_call: TRBV5-1
d_call: NA
clone_size: NA
j_call: TRBJ2-5
cdr3_nt: TGCGCCAGCAGCTTGGACCGGGGAGGAAAAGAGACCCAGTACTTC
cdr3_aa: CASSLDRGGKETQYF

v_call: TRBV5-1
d_call: TRBD2
clone_size: NA
j_call: TRBJ2-3
cdr3_nt: TGCGCCAGCAGCTATCTAGCGGATAGCACAGATACGCAGTATTTT
cdr3_aa: CASSYLADSTDTQYF

v_call: TRBV28
d_call: NA
clone_size: NA
j_call: TRBJ1-5
cdr3_nt: TGTGCCAGCCAGATGCCAACTCAGGGAGGAGGCAATCAGCCCCAGCATTTT
cdr3_aa: CASQMPTQGGGNQPQHF

v_call: TRBV9
d_call: NA
clone_size: NA
j_call: TRBJ2-1
cdr3_nt: TGTGCCAGCAGCCCTCCGGGGACCGGGACTCCGGGCCAGTTCTTC
cdr3_aa: CASSPPGTGTPGQFF

v_call: TRBV7-2
d_call: TRBD1
clone_size: NA
j_call: TRBJ1-2
cdr3_nt: TGTGCCAGCAGCTTAGTTTCCGGGACAGGGACGTATGGCTACACCTTC
cdr3_aa: CASSLVSGTGTYGYTF

v_call: TRBV27
d_call: NA
clone_size: NA
j_call: TRBJ2-2
cdr3_nt: TGTGTCAGCAGGACAAACACCGGGGAGCTGTTTTTT
cdr3_aa: CVSRTNTGELFF

v_call: TRBV2
d_call: TRBD1
clone_size: NA
j_call: TRBJ1-5
cdr3_nt: TGTGCCAGCAGTGAACACAGGGGGGATCAGCCCCAGCATTTT
cdr3_aa: CASSEHRGDQPQHF

v_call: TRBV7-3
d_call: TRBD2
clone_size: NA
j_call: TRBJ2-2
cdr3_nt: TGTGCCAGCAGCCCCTCCTTTAGCGGGGGGAAAACCGGGGAGCTGTTTTTT
cdr3_aa: CASSPSFSGGKTGELFF

v_call: TRBV10-3
d_call: TRBD2
clone_size: few
j_call: TRBJ2-1
cdr3_nt: TGTGCCATTCTCGCAGGCCATGGGAAGCGGGGTAGCTCCTACAATGAGCAGTTCTTC
cdr3_aa: CAILAGHGKRGSSYNEQFF

v_call: TRBV30
d_call: NA
clone_size: NA
j_call: TRBJ1-2
cdr3_nt: TGTGCCTGGCGCCGGGACAACAACTATGGCTACACCTTC
cdr3_aa: CAWRRDNNYGYTF

v_call: TRBV5-6
d_call: TRBD2
clone_size: NA
j_call: TRBJ2-3
cdr3_nt: TGTGCCAGCAGCTTCACGACTAGCGGAGGCTACACAGATACGCAGTATTTT
cdr3_aa: CASSFTTSGGYTDTQYF

v_call: TRBV19
d_call: NA
clone_size: NA
j_call: TRBJ2-7
cdr3_nt: TGTGCCAGTAGTATGGGCCAGGCCTACGAGCAGTACTTC
cdr3_aa: CASSMGQAYEQYF

v_call: TRBV5-8
d_call: NA
clone_size: NA
j_call: TRBJ1-3
cdr3_nt: TGTGCCACCGTCTCTCGCCGTCCCGACAGAGGCTCTGGAAACACCATATATTTT
cdr3_aa: CATVSRRPDRGSGNTIYF

v_call: TRBV10-1
d_call: TRBD2
clone_size: NA
j_call: TRBJ2-1
cdr3_nt: TGCGCCAGCAGTGAGTCGGGTTTGTGGAATCTAGCGGGGGTGTACAATGAGCAGTTCTTC
cdr3_aa: CASSESGLWNLAGVYNEQFF

v_call: TRBV4-3
d_call: TRBD2
clone_size: NA
j_call: TRBJ2-7
cdr3_nt: TGCGCCAGCAGCCCCGACTCGGGGGGGCCTACGGGGATCGACTACGAGCAGTACTTC
cdr3_aa: CASSPDSGGPTGIDYEQYF

v_call: TRBV7-9
d_call: NA
clone_size: NA
j_call: TRBJ1-1
cdr3_nt: TGTGCCAGCAGCTATACAGGCCCGAACACTGAAGCTTTCTTT
cdr3_aa: CASSYTGPNTEAFF

v_call: TRBV15
d_call: NA
clone_size: NA
j_call: TRBJ2-7
cdr3_nt: TGTGCCACCAGCAGAGATTTCGGGGGAAGAGCCTACGAGCAGTACTTC
cdr3_aa: CATSRDFGGRAYEQYF

v_call: TRBV2
d_call: TRBD1
clone_size: NA
j_call: TRBJ1-2
cdr3_nt: TGTGCCAGCAGTGAAGCGCCGGGGCAGGGGGATGGCTACACCTTC
cdr3_aa: CASSEAPGQGDGYTF

v_call: TRBV21-1
d_call: NA
clone_size: NA
j_call: TRBJ1-5
cdr3_nt: TGTGCCAGCAGCCCGGACAGGGAAAATCAGCCCCAGCATTTT
cdr3_aa: CASSPDRENQPQHF

v_call: TRBV4-2
d_call: NA
clone_size: NA
j_call: TRBJ1-3
cdr3_nt: TGTGCCAGCAGTCTATCTGGAAACACCATATATTTT
cdr3_aa: CASSLSGNTIYF

v_call: TRBV30
d_call: TRBD1
clone_size: NA
j_call: TRBJ1-2
cdr3_nt: TGTGCCTTGAACGACAGGGAATTTGGGGGCTACACCTTC
cdr3_aa: CALNDREFGGYTF

v_call: TRBV12-5
d_call: NA
clone_size: once
j_call: TRBJ2-7
cdr3_nt: TGTGCTAGTGGTTTGGACACCTACGAGCAGTACTTC
cdr3_aa: CASGLDTYEQYF

v_call: TRBV15
d_call: NA
clone_size: NA
j_call: TRBJ2-1
cdr3_nt: TGTGCCACCCACCCATTGGCGGGGGCCCCAGATGAGCAGTTCTTC
cdr3_aa: CATHPLAGAPDEQFF